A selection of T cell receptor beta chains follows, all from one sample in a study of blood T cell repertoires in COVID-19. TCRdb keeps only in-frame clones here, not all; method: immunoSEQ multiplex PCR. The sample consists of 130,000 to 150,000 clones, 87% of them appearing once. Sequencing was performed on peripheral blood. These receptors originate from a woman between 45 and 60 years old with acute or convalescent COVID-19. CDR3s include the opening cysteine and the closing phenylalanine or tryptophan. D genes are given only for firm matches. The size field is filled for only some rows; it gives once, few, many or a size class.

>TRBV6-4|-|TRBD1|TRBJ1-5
TGTGCCAGCAGTACAGGGGTTAATCAGCCCCAGCATTTT
CASSTGVNQPQHF
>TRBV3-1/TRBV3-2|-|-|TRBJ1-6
TGTGCCAGCAGCATAGAGGGCTATTCACCCCTCCACTTT
CASSIEGYSPLHF
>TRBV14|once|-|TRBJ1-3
TGTGCCAGCAGCCAAGCAGGGAGACTAGACACCATATATTTT
CASSQAGRLDTIYF
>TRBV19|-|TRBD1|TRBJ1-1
TGTGCCAGTAGTTCCCAGGGGGCTACTGAAGCTTTCTTT
CASSSQGATEAFF
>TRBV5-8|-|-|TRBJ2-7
TGTGCCAGCAGCTTCGGACAGATCACCTCCTACGAGCAGTACTTC
CASSFGQITSYEQYF
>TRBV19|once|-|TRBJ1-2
TGTGCCAGTAGTATTATGGGGACTGCTAACTATGGCTACACCTTC
CASSIMGTANYGYTF
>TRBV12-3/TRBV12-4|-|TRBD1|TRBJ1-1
TGTGCCAGCGAGCCTAAAAGGGGGCGCGATGCTTTCTTT
CASEPKRGRDAFF
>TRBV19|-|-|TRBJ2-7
TGTGCCAGTAGTACGACAGGCTCCTACGAGCAGTACTTC
CASSTTGSYEQYF
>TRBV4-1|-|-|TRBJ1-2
TGCGCCAGCAGCCCTTTGTCCCTCAACTATGGCTACACCTTC
CASSPLSLNYGYTF
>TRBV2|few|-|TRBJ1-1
TGTGCCAGCATTGGACAGTTCAACACTGAAGCTTTCTTT
CASIGQFNTEAFF
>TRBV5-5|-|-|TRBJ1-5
TGTGCCAGCAGCTTGGTAGTAACAGGCCCTAGCAATCAGCCCCAGCATTTT
CASSLVVTGPSNQPQHF
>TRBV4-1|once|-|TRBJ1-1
TGCGCCAGCACCCAAAGAGGAGCGTATATTAACACTGAAGCTTTCTTT
CASTQRGAYINTEAFF
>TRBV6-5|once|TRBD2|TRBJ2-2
TGTGCCAGCAGCAAAGCGGGAACAGATACCGGGGAGCTGTTTTTT
CASSKAGTDTGELFF
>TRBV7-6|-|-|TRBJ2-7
TGTGCCAGCAGCTTATCCCCTACCTACGAGCAGTACTTC
CASSLSPTYEQYF
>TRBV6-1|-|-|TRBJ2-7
TGTGCCAGCAGTGAAGACAGAATCTCCGAGCAGTACTTC
CASSEDRISEQYF
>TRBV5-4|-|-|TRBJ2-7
TGTGCCAGCAGAATTAAGGACAGTAGCTACGAGCAGTACTTC
CASRIKDSSYEQYF
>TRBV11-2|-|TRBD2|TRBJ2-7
TGTGCCAGCAGCTCTAGGGGACTAGCGTCCTCCTACGAGCAGTACTTC
CASSSRGLASSYEQYF
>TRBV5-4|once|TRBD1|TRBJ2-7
TGTGCCAGCAGCCAGGGGACAGCTTTCTACGAGCAGTACTTC
CASSQGTAFYEQYF
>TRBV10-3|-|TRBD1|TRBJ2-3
TGTGCCACCAGAGGGCGACAGGGGTACACAGATACGCAGTATTTT
CATRGRQGYTDTQYF
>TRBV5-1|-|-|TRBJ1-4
TGCGCCAGCAGCAGGGGGTTAACTAATGAAAAACTGTTTTTT
CASSRGLTNEKLFF
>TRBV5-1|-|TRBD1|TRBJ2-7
TGCGCCCGCAGCTTCGGGGGGACAGGGGGCTACGAGCAGTACTTC
CARSFGGTGGYEQYF
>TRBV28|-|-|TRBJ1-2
TGTGCCAGCAGTGTGATGCTTAGCTATGGCTACACCTTC
CASSVMLSYGYTF
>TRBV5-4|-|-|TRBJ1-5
TGTGCCAGCAGGAAGCGGGGTGGCCAGCCCCAGCATTTT
CASRKRGGQPQHF
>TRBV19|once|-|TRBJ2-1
TGTGCCAGTAGTATCTCTAGTATAAAGTCAAATGAGCAGTTCTTC
CASSISSIKSNEQFF
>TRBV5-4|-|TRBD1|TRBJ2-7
TGTGCCAGCAGCCCGGACCGGGACAGGGGGTACGAGCAGTACTTC
CASSPDRDRGYEQYF
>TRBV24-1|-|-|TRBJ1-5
TGTGCCACCAGTGATGTTTCTGACACGGGAATGGCTCAGCCCCAGCATTTT
CATSDVSDTGMAQPQHF
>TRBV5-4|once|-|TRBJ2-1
TGTGCCAGCAGCTTGGGACTACCCATCGCTTACAATGAGCAGTTCTTC
CASSLGLPIAYNEQFF
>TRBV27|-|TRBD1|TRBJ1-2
TGTGCCAGCAGGCATACAGGGGGCGCAGGGGGCTACACCTTC
CASRHTGGAGGYTF
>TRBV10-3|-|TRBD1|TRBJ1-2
TGTGCCATCAGTGGTGGGGACAGCGTCTATGGCTACACCTTC
CAISGGDSVYGYTF
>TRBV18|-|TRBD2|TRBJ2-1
TGTGCCAGCTCACCAAGTAGCGGGAGCTACAATGAGCAGTTCTTC
CASSPSSGSYNEQFF
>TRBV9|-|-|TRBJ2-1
TGTGCCAGCAGCGATGACTCCAGGGGTTTTGGCAATGAGCAGTTCTTC
CASSDDSRGFGNEQFF
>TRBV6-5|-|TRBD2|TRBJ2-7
TGTGCCAGCAATACCCGGGGGGTCCCCTACGAGCAGTACTTC
CASNTRGVPYEQYF
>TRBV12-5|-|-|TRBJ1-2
TGTGCTAGTGGCTCTCTAGGGGCTCATGGCTACACCTTC
CASGSLGAHGYTF
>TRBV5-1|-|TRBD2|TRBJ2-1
TGCGCCAGCAGCGCAAGACTAGCGGGAGGGCCTACCCATGAGCAGTTCTTC
CASSARLAGGPTHEQFF
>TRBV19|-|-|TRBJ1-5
TGTGCCAGTAGTATATTTGGCCGACTAGGTGGCAATCAGCCCCAGCATTTT
CASSIFGRLGGNQPQHF
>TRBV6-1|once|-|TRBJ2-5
TGTGCCAGCAGTGAAGAGAAGGGGGGGCGAGAGACCCAGTACTTC
CASSEEKGGRETQYF
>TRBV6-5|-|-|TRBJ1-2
TGTGCCAGCAGTTCCACTCGTCCAGGGCGCGCGCGCGGCTACACCTTC
CASSSTRPGRARGYTF
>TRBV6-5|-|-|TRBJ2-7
TGTGCCAGCAGTTACCGGAGTGGGTCGAGCTCCTACGAGCAGTACTTC
CASSYRSGSSSYEQYF
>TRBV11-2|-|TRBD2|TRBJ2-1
TGTGCCAGCAGCTGGCGGGTAGCGGGGGGCTCTAATGAGCAGTTCTTC
CASSWRVAGGSNEQFF
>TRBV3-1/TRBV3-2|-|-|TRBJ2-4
TGTGCCAGCAGCCAAGATCTTTACCTAGATACGGCCAAAAACATTCAGTACTTC
CASSQDLYLDTAKNIQYF
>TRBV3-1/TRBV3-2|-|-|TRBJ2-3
TGTGCCAGCAGCCAACCACTTGGAGGGCTAGCCGCAGATACGCAGTATTTT
CASSQPLGGLAADTQYF
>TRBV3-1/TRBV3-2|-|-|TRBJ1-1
TGTGCCAGCAGCCATGTGGGGGCGCGGACTGAAGCTTTCTTT
CASSHVGARTEAFF
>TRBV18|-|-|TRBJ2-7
TGTGCCAGCTCACCGACAGGTCTTGGCTACGAGCAGTACTTC
CASSPTGLGYEQYF
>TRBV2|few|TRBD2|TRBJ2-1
TGTGCCAGCAGTGGGGAGGGGAGCTCCTACAATGAGCAGTTCTTC
CASSGEGSSYNEQFF
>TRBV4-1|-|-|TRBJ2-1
TGCGCCAGCGCCCGAGGGGGTTTAGTGGTTTCCTACAATGAGCAGTTCTTC
CASARGGLVVSYNEQFF
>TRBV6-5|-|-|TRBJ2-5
TGTGCCAGCAACGGACAGCCCCAAGAGACCCAGTACTTC
CASNGQPQETQYF